This entry lists 12 T cell receptor beta chains sequenced from one sample in a study of T cells expressing NK-cell markers. Using the 5' RACE reads, TCRdb records one entry per CDR3 protein without DNA. The repertoire table contains 350,000 to 450,000 distinct CDR3 sequences. Sequences were obtained from blood T cells: a sorted CD56 or NKG2C T cell subset, CD4+ or CD8+ T cells, or bulk PBMC T cells (not recorded which). These receptors were taken from a man aged 18 to 69 in good health.

V usage is TRBV7-2 and J usage is TRBJ2-2; there is no DNA to check the TCRdb D call of TRBD2. CDR1 and CDR2 (germline): SGHTA, FQGNSA. There are 17 residues in the CDR3. CDR3 in amino acids: CASSLVGPSSGGGAVFF.

The chain carries TRBV5-1 and TRBJ1-2; TCRdb picks TRBD1, but there is no DNA to check that call. Germline loops: CDR1 SGHRS, CDR2 YFSETQ. CDR3 size: 14 residues. CDR3 loop: CASSYGQGALGYTF.

The chain has TRBV11-2 and TRBJ2-5; as DNA is missing, the TRBD2 call by TCRdb cannot be tested. The CDR3 consists of 15 residues. The germline V gene has CDR1 SGHAT and CDR2 FQNNGV. The CDR3 spells CASSRSGGAGETQYF.

The J gene is TRBJ2-3, the V gene TRBV20-1; TCRdb lists TRBD2, though no DNA is available to test this call. CDR1 DFQATT and CDR2 SNEGSKA come from the germline V gene (reference sequence). CDR3 length: 16 amino acids. The CDR3 is CSAREWATSGGAAQYF.

CDR3 residues: CASSFVRGAGDTQYF. This chain uses TRBV11-2 with TRBJ2-3; TCRdb's D gene call, TRBD1, goes unchecked for lack of DNA. Germline-derived CDR1 and CDR2 are SGHAT and FQNNGV. The CDR3 length is 15 residues.

The CDR3: CASSLLPGATSREQFF. The V gene is TRBV7-3, the J gene TRBJ2-1; lacking DNA, the TRBD1 call made by TCRdb goes unchecked. CDR1 is SGHTA and CDR2 is FQGTGA in the germline V gene. The CDR3 length is 16 residues. Drawing the rest from reference TRBV7-3 and TRBJ2-1, the complete variable domain is GAGVSQTPSNKVTEKGKYVELRCDPISGHTALYWYRQSLGQGPEFLIYFQGTGAADDSGLPNDRFFAVRPEGSVSTLKIQRTERGDSAVYLCASSLLPGATSREQFFGPGTRLTVL.

The rearrangement links TRBV4-1 to TRBJ2-7; the D call of TRBD1 rests on TCRdb alone, since no DNA is present to check it. CDR1 and CDR2 from the germline V gene are MGHRA and YSYEKL. The CDR3 has 15 residues. CDR3 region: CASSQDGGQRQPKYF.

This chain joins TRBV6-1 and TRBJ1-1; TCRdb outputs TRBD1, but without DNA this stays unchecked. Per germline, CDR1 MNHNS and CDR2 SASEGT. This CDR3 is built from 14 residues. The CDR3 is CASSLNGGGTEAFF.

The chain links TRBV2 to TRBJ1-5; TCRdb's D gene call, TRBD1, goes unchecked for lack of DNA. The germline gives CDR1 SNHLY, CDR2 FYNNEI. This CDR3 comprises 19 residues. The CDR3 region is CASSVHLKTTGREGPPQHF.

CDR3 loop: CASSNPSGTPYEQYF. The chain couples TRBV19 to TRBJ2-7; the TRBD1 assignment by TCRdb is unverifiable without DNA. The CDR3 has 15 residues. Germline lookup yields CDR1 LNHDA and CDR2 SQIVND (reference sequence).

The chain has TRBV5-6 and TRBJ1-2; TCRdb proposes TRBD1, but this gene call is untestable without DNA. CDR3 length: 14 amino acids. Germline CDR1 SGHDT, CDR2 YYEEEE. The CDR3 loop is CASSSRALTYGYTF.

The rearrangement uses TRBV7-9 and TRBJ2-5; TCRdb gives TRBD1 as the D gene, but with no DNA this cannot be confirmed. CDR1 and CDR2 (germline): SEHNR, FQNEAQ (reference sequence). CDR3 length equals 15 residues. Here the CDR3 reads CASSEGTGQQETQYF.